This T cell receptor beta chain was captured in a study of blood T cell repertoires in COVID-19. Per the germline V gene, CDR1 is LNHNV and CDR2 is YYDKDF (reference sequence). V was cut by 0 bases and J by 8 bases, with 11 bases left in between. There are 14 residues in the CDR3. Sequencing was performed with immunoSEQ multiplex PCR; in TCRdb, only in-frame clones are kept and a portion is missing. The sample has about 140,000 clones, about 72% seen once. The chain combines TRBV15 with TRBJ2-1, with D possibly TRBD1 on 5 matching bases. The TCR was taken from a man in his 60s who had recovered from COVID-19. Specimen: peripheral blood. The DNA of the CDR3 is TGTGCCACCAGCAGAGAGCAGGGTCTCGATGAGCAGTTCTTC. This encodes CATSREQGLDEQFF.